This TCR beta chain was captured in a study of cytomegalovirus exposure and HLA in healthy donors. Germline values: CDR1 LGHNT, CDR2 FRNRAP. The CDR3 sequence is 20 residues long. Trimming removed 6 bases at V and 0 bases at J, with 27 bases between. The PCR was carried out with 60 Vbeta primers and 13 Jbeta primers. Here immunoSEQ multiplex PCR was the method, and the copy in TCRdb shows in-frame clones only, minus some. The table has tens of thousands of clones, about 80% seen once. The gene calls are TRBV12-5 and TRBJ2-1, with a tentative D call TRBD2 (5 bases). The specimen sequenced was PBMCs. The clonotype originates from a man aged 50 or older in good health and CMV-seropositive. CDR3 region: CASGPVSPSYPRVSYNEQFF. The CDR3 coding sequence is TGTGCTAGTGGCCCCGTAAGTCCTAGCTACCCGAGGGTCTCCTACAATGAGCAGTTCTTC.